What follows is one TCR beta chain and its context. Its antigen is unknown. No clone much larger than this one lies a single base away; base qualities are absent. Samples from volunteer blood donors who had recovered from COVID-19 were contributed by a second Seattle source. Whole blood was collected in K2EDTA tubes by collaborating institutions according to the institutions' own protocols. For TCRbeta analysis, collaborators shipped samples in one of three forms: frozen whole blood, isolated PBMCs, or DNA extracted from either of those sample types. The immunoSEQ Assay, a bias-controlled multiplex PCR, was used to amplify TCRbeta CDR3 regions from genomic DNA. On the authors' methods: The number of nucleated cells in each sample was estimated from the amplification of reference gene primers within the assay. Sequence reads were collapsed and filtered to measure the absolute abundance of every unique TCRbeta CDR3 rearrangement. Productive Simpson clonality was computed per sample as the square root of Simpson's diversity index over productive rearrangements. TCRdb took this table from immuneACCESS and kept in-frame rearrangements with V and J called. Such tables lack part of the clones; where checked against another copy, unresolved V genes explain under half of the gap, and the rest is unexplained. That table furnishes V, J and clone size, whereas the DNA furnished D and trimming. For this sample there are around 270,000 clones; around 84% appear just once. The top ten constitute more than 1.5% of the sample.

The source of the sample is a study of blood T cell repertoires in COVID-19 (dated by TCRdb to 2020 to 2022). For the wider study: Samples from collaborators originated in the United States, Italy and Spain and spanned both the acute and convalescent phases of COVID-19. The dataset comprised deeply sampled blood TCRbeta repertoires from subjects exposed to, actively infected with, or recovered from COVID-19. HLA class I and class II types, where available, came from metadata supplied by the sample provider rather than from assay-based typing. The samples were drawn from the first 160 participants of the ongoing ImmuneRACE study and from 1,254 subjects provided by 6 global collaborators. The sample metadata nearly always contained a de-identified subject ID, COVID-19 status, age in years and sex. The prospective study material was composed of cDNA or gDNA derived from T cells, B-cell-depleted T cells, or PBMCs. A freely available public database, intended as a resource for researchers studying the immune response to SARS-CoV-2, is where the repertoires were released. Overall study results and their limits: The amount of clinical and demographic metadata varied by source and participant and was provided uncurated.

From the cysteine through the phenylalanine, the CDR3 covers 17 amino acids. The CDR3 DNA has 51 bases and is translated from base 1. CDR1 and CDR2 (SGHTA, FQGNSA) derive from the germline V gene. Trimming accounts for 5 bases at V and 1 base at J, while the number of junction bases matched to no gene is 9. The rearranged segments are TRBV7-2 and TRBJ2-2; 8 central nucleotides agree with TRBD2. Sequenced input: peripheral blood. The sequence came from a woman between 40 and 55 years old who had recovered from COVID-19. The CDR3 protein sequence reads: CASSKPGGALNTGELFF. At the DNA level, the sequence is TGTGCCAGCAGCAAACCCGGGGGGGCCTTGAACACCGGGGAGCTGTTTTTT.